A selection of T cell receptor beta chains follows, all from one sample in a study of T cells in Graves' hyperthyroidism and ophthalmopathy. From the multiplex PCR reads, TCRdb called clonotypes with MiXCR, one entry per CDR3 protein. The table shows 500,000 to 550,000 distinct CDR3 sequences, with roughly 21% occurring only once. Sequencing was carried out using blood. These receptor sequences come from a man aged 35 to 55 with Graves' ophthalmopathy. Both conserved end residues are part of each CDR3. D genes are given only for firm matches. Clone sizes are given selectively: once, few, many, or a class where the clone is expanded.

d_call: TRBD2; cdr3_length: 15; clone_size: many; j_call: TRBJ2-1; v_call: TRBV13; cdr3_aa: CASSVGLAGSGEQFF; cdr3_nt: TGTGCCAGCAGCGTGGGACTAGCGGGCAGTGGTGAGCAGTTCTTC
d_call: TRBD1; cdr3_length: 20; clone_size: many; j_call: TRBJ1-6; v_call: TRBV6-1; cdr3_aa: CASIKGRGRGLSSGNSPLHF; cdr3_nt: TGTGCCAGCATTAAAGGTCGGGGCAGGGGGCTATCAAGTGGTAATTCACCCCTCCACTTT
d_call: NA; cdr3_length: 12; clone_size: many; j_call: TRBJ1-2; v_call: TRBV3-1; cdr3_aa: CASSPGGNGYTF; cdr3_nt: TGTGCCAGCAGCCCCGGGGGGAATGGCTACACCTTC
d_call: NA; cdr3_length: 11; clone_size: NA; j_call: TRBJ1-1; v_call: TRBV10-3; cdr3_aa: CAISDWGEAFF; cdr3_nt: TGTGCCATCAGTGATTGGGGTGAAGCTTTCTTT
d_call: NA; cdr3_length: 14; clone_size: NA; j_call: TRBJ1-2; v_call: TRBV4-2; cdr3_aa: CASSPLGANYGYTF; cdr3_nt: TGTGCCAGCAGCCCCCTGGGAGCTAACTATGGCTACACCTTC
d_call: NA; cdr3_length: 15; clone_size: many; j_call: TRBJ2-7; v_call: TRBV20-1; cdr3_aa: CSARDPGARGDEQYF; cdr3_nt: TGCAGTGCTAGAGATCCCGGGGCTAGAGGCGACGAGCAGTACTTC
d_call: NA; cdr3_length: 11; clone_size: many; j_call: TRBJ2-7; v_call: TRBV2; cdr3_aa: CASSTLREQYF; cdr3_nt: TGTGCCAGCAGTACATTACGCGAGCAGTACTTC
d_call: NA; cdr3_length: 13; clone_size: many; j_call: TRBJ2-5; v_call: TRBV30; cdr3_aa: CAWSWGSPETQYF; cdr3_nt: TGTGCCTGGAGCTGGGGCAGCCCAGAGACCCAGTACTTC
d_call: NA; cdr3_length: 14; clone_size: many; j_call: TRBJ2-3; v_call: TRBV9; cdr3_aa: CASSGGQTTDTQYF; cdr3_nt: TGTGCCAGCAGCGGAGGACAGACCACAGATACGCAGTATTTT
d_call: NA; cdr3_length: 14; clone_size: few; j_call: TRBJ2-1; v_call: TRBV29-1; cdr3_aa: CSVWASSSHNEQFF; cdr3_nt: TGCAGCGTGTGGGCTAGCAGTTCCCACAATGAGCAGTTCTTC
d_call: NA; cdr3_length: 12; clone_size: few; j_call: TRBJ2-1; v_call: TRBV11-3; cdr3_aa: CASSLEASRQFF; cdr3_nt: TGTGCCAGCAGCTTAGAGGCATCCCGACAGTTCTTC
d_call: NA; cdr3_length: 13; clone_size: few; j_call: TRBJ2-1; v_call: TRBV28; cdr3_aa: CASRQGTRNEQFF; cdr3_nt: TGTGCCAGCAGACAGGGGACTCGGAATGAGCAGTTCTTC
d_call: NA; cdr3_length: 15; clone_size: NA; j_call: TRBJ2-7; v_call: TRBV29-1; cdr3_aa: CSVGGGTGRFYEQYF; cdr3_nt: TGCAGCGTGGGGGGTGGGACGGGCCGTTTCTACGAGCAGTACTTC
d_call: NA; cdr3_length: 12; clone_size: many; j_call: TRBJ2-1; v_call: TRBV2; cdr3_aa: CASMMEYNEQFF; cdr3_nt: TGTGCCAGCATGATGGAATACAATGAGCAGTTCTTC
d_call: NA; cdr3_length: 14; clone_size: few; j_call: TRBJ1-5; v_call: TRBV27; cdr3_aa: CASSLFSDRQPQHF; cdr3_nt: TGTGCCAGCAGTTTATTCTCTGACAGACAGCCCCAGCATTTT
d_call: NA; cdr3_length: 18; clone_size: NA; j_call: TRBJ1-3; v_call: TRBV7-9; cdr3_aa: CASSVSPRQLISGNTIYF; cdr3_nt: TGTGCCAGCAGCGTTTCGCCCAGACAGCTTATTTCTGGAAACACCATATATTTC
d_call: NA; cdr3_length: 13; clone_size: NA; j_call: TRBJ1-2; v_call: TRBV5-1; cdr3_aa: CASGSEKLYGYTF; cdr3_nt: TGCGCCAGCGGCAGTGAAAAACTTTATGGCTACACCTTC
d_call: TRBD2; cdr3_length: 16; clone_size: few; j_call: TRBJ2-3; v_call: TRBV6-2/TRBV6-3; cdr3_aa: CASSSSRLAGPGGQYF; cdr3_nt: TGTGCCAGCAGTTCCTCAAGACTAGCGGGACCAGGAGGGCAGTATTTT
d_call: TRBD2; cdr3_length: 15; clone_size: many; j_call: TRBJ2-2; v_call: TRBV5-1; cdr3_aa: CASSLRGLVAGELFF; cdr3_nt: TGCGCCAGCAGCTTGAGGGGACTAGTGGCCGGGGAGCTGTTTTTT
d_call: NA; cdr3_length: 14; clone_size: NA; j_call: TRBJ1-1; v_call: TRBV6-4; cdr3_aa: CASSDSSLNTEAFF; cdr3_nt: TGTGCCAGCAGTGACTCGAGCTTAAACACTGAAGCTTTCTTT
d_call: NA; cdr3_length: 12; clone_size: NA; j_call: TRBJ2-2; v_call: TRBV9; cdr3_aa: CASNGGAGELFF; cdr3_nt: TGTGCCAGCAATGGAGGGGCCGGGGAGCTGTTTTTT
d_call: TRBD1; cdr3_length: 17; clone_size: NA; j_call: TRBJ1-2; v_call: TRBV4-3; cdr3_aa: CASSPGGGQGSNYGYTF; cdr3_nt: TGCGCCAGCAGCCCCGGAGGGGGACAGGGGTCAAACTATGGCTACACCTTC
d_call: NA; cdr3_length: 13; clone_size: NA; j_call: TRBJ2-7; v_call: TRBV20-1; cdr3_aa: CSAEIDSSYEQYF; cdr3_nt: TGCAGTGCAGAGATCGACAGTAGCTACGAGCAGTACTTC
d_call: TRBD1; cdr3_length: 15; clone_size: NA; j_call: TRBJ2-3; v_call: TRBV18; cdr3_aa: CASSPNEGATDTQYF; cdr3_nt: TGTGCCAGCTCACCGAACGAGGGGGCAACAGATACGCAGTATTTT
d_call: NA; cdr3_length: 15; clone_size: NA; j_call: TRBJ1-1; v_call: TRBV4-1; cdr3_aa: CASSPINLGNTEAFF; cdr3_nt: TGCGCCAGCAGCCCCATAAACTTAGGGAACACTGAAGCTTTCTTT
d_call: NA; cdr3_length: 11; clone_size: NA; j_call: TRBJ1-1; v_call: TRBV6-1; cdr3_aa: CASVPDTEAFF; cdr3_nt: TGTGCCAGCGTTCCAGACACTGAAGCTTTCTTT
d_call: NA; cdr3_length: 11; clone_size: many; j_call: TRBJ2-7; v_call: TRBV12-3/TRBV12-4; cdr3_aa: CASRLNYEQYF; cdr3_nt: TGTGCCAGCAGGCTGAACTACGAGCAGTACTTC
d_call: NA; cdr3_length: 17; clone_size: NA; j_call: TRBJ2-5; v_call: TRBV27; cdr3_aa: CASSWRGVGGEQETQYF; cdr3_nt: TGTGCCAGCAGTTGGAGGGGGGTAGGGGGCGAGCAAGAGACCCAGTACTTC
d_call: TRBD2; cdr3_length: 13; clone_size: NA; j_call: TRBJ2-7; v_call: TRBV29-1; cdr3_aa: CSVGGLAGYEQYF; cdr3_nt: TGCAGCGTTGGGGGACTAGCGGGGTACGAGCAGTACTTC
d_call: TRBD2; cdr3_length: 16; clone_size: many; j_call: TRBJ2-1; v_call: TRBV12-3/TRBV12-4; cdr3_aa: CASRPSVGRGGHEQFF; cdr3_nt: TGTGCCAGCAGACCCTCGGTAGGGCGGGGGGGCCATGAGCAGTTCTTC
d_call: TRBD1; cdr3_length: 15; clone_size: NA; j_call: TRBJ1-6; v_call: TRBV27; cdr3_aa: CASSPSTGGGSPLHF; cdr3_nt: TGTGCCAGCAGCCCCTCGACAGGGGGAGGTTCACCCCTCCACTTT
d_call: NA; cdr3_length: 14; clone_size: NA; j_call: TRBJ1-2; v_call: TRBV2; cdr3_aa: CASSEARDLYGYTF; cdr3_nt: TGTGCCAGCAGTGAAGCCCGGGACTTATATGGCTACACCTTC
d_call: NA; cdr3_length: 14; clone_size: NA; j_call: TRBJ2-7; v_call: TRBV7-9; cdr3_aa: CASSPARADYEQYF; cdr3_nt: TGTGCCAGCAGCCCCGCTCGAGCAGACTACGAGCAGTACTTC
d_call: TRBD1; cdr3_length: 13; clone_size: NA; j_call: TRBJ1-1; v_call: TRBV20-1; cdr3_aa: CSAAQGGNTEAFF; cdr3_nt: TGCAGTGCTGCACAGGGGGGGAACACTGAAGCTTTCTTT
d_call: TRBD2; cdr3_length: 18; clone_size: few; j_call: TRBJ2-1; v_call: TRBV27; cdr3_aa: CASSPQLAGGPIYNEQFF; cdr3_nt: TGTGCCAGCAGTCCCCAGCTAGCGGGAGGGCCTATCTACAATGAGCAGTTCTTC
d_call: NA; cdr3_length: 14; clone_size: NA; j_call: TRBJ1-2; v_call: TRBV6-9; cdr3_aa: CASSYTRANYGYTF; cdr3_nt: TGTGCCAGCAGTTACACCAGGGCCAACTATGGCTACACCTTC
d_call: NA; cdr3_length: 14; clone_size: NA; j_call: TRBJ2-3; v_call: TRBV29-1; cdr3_aa: CSVAMAGSTDTQYF; cdr3_nt: TGCAGCGTAGCCATGGCAGGGAGCACAGATACGCAGTATTTT
d_call: NA; cdr3_length: 15; clone_size: NA; j_call: TRBJ2-7; v_call: TRBV20-1; cdr3_aa: CSASLWGTFGYEQYF; cdr3_nt: TGCAGTGCTAGTCTGTGGGGGACCTTTGGGTACGAGCAGTACTTC
d_call: NA; cdr3_length: 14; clone_size: NA; j_call: TRBJ1-5; v_call: TRBV28; cdr3_aa: CASSFYRVNQPQHF; cdr3_nt: TGTGCCAGCAGTTTTTACAGGGTCAATCAGCCCCAGCATTTT
d_call: TRBD1; cdr3_length: 15; clone_size: NA; j_call: TRBJ1-1; v_call: TRBV12-3/TRBV12-4; cdr3_aa: CASSIPGQLNTEAFF; cdr3_nt: TGTGCCAGCTCCATACCGGGACAGCTGAACACTGAAGCTTTCTTT
d_call: NA; cdr3_length: 13; clone_size: many; j_call: TRBJ2-3; v_call: TRBV7-2; cdr3_aa: CASSLASGDTQYF; cdr3_nt: TGTGCCAGCAGCTTAGCAAGTGGGGATACGCAGTATTTT
d_call: TRBD2; cdr3_length: 15; clone_size: many; j_call: TRBJ2-3; v_call: TRBV28; cdr3_aa: CAATFSGRAEDTQYF; cdr3_nt: TGTGCCGCCACCTTTAGCGGGAGGGCCGAAGATACGCAGTATTTT
d_call: NA; cdr3_length: 16; clone_size: many; j_call: TRBJ2-3; v_call: TRBV5-6; cdr3_aa: CASSLAGASSTDTQYF; cdr3_nt: TGTGCCAGCAGCTTGGCCGGAGCGAGTAGCACAGATACGCAGTATTTT
d_call: NA; cdr3_length: 16; clone_size: many; j_call: TRBJ2-7; v_call: TRBV4-3; cdr3_aa: CASSRDRAGLVYEQYF; cdr3_nt: TGCGCCAGCAGCCGGGATCGGGCGGGGCTGGTCTACGAGCAGTACTTC
d_call: NA; cdr3_length: 14; clone_size: NA; j_call: TRBJ2-3; v_call: TRBV28; cdr3_aa: CACTQGGGTDTQYF; cdr3_nt: TGTGCCTGCACCCAGGGGGGGGGCACAGATACGCAGTATTTT
d_call: NA; cdr3_length: 16; clone_size: NA; j_call: TRBJ1-5; v_call: TRBV19; cdr3_aa: CASSVSGRAGNQPQHF; cdr3_nt: TGTGCCAGTAGTGTTTCGGGGAGGGCAGGCAATCAGCCCCAGCATTTT
d_call: TRBD1; cdr3_length: 14; clone_size: NA; j_call: TRBJ1-5; v_call: TRBV20-1; cdr3_aa: CSAGGAAKNQPQHF; cdr3_nt: TGCAGCGCAGGGGGCGCCGCGAAAAATCAGCCCCAGCATTTT
d_call: NA; cdr3_length: 14; clone_size: few; j_call: TRBJ2-2; v_call: TRBV7-9; cdr3_aa: CASSLAPDTGELFF; cdr3_nt: TGTGCCAGCAGCTTAGCACCTGACACCGGGGAGCTGTTTTTT
d_call: NA; cdr3_length: 11; clone_size: few; j_call: TRBJ2-2; v_call: TRBV5-1; cdr3_aa: CASSNPGELFF; cdr3_nt: TGTGCCAGCAGCAACCCCGGGGAGCTGTTTTTT